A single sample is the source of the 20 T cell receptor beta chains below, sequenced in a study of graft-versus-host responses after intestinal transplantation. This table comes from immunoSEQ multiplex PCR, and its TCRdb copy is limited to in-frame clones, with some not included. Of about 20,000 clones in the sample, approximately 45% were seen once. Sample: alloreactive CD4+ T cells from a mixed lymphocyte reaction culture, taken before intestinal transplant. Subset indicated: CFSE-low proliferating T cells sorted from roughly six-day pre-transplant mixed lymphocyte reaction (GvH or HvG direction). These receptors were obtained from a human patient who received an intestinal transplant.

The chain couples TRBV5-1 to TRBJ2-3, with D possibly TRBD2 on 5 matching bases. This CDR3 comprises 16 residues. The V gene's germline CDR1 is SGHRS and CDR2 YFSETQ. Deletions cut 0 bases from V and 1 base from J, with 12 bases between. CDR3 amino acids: CASSLAGWTRTDTQYF. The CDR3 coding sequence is TGCGCCAGCAGCTTGGCCGGGTGGACTCGCACAGATACGCAGTATTTT.

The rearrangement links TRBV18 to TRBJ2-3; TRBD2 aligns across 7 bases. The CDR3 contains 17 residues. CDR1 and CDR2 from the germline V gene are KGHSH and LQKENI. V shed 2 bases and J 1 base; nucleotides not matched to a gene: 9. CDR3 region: CASSPFSPGGGTDTQYF. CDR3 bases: TGTGCCAGCTCACCATTTTCCCCGGGAGGAGGCACAGATACGCAGTATTTT.

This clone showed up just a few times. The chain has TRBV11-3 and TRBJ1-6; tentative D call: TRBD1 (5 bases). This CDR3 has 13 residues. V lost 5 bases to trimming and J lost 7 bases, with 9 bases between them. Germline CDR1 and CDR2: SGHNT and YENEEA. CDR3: CASSLGANSPLHF. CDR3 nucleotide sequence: TGTGCCAGCAGCCTAGGGGCGAATTCACCCCTCCACTTT.

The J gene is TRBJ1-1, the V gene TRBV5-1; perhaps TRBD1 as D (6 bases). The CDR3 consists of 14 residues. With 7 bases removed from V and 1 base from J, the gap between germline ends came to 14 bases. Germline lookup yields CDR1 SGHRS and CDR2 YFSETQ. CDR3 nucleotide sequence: TGCGCCAGCGGACCGGGACACAAGAACACTGAAGCTTTCTTT. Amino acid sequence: CASGPGHKNTEAFF.

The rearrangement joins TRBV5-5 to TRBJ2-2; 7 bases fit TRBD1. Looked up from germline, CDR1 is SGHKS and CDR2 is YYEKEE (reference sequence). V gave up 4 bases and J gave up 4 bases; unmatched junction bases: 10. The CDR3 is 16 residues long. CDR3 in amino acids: CASSPPQGVVTGELFF. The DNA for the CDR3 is TGTGCCAGCAGCCCGCCCCAGGGGGTGGTCACCGGGGAGCTGTTTTTT.

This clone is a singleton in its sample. The DNA for the CDR3 is TGTGCCAGCAGCCCCGACAGGAACTATGGCTACACCTTC. This gives the protein CASSPDRNYGYTF. The chain combines TRBV11-2 with TRBJ1-2; the D gene is possibly TRBD1 (6 bases). This CDR3 is built from 13 residues. From germline, CDR1 is SGHAT and CDR2 FQNNGV. The V end was cut by 5 bases, the J end by 2 bases, with 9 bases between. The whole variable domain, filled in from reference TRBV11-2 and TRBJ1-2, reads EAGVAQSPRYKIIEKRQSVAFWCNPISGHATLYWYQQILGQGPKLLIQFQNNGVVDDSQLPKDRFSAERLKGVDSTLKIQPAKLEDSAVYLCASSPDRNYGYTFGSGTRLTVV.

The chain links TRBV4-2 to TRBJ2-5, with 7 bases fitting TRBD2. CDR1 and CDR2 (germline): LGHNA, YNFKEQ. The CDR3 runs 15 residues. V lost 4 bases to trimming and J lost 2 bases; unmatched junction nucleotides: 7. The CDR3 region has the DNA TGTGCCAGCAGCCGCGCCACGGGACTACAAGAGACCCAGTACTTC. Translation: CASSRATGLQETQYF.

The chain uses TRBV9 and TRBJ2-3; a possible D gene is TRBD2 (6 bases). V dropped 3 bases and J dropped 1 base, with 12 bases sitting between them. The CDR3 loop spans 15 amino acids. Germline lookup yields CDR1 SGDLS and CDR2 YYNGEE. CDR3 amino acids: CASSGTGGGTDTQYF. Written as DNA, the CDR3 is TGTGCCAGCAGCGGTACCGGGGGTGGCACAGATACGCAGTATTTT.

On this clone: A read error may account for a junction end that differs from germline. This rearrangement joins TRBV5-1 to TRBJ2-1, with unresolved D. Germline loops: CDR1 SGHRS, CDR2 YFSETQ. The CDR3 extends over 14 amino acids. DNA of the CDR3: TGCGCCAGCAGCTTGGTCTCGACCTACAGTGAGCAGTTCTTC. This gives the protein CASSLVSTYSEQFF. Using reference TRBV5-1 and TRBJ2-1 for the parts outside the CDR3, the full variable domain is KAGVTQTPRYLIKTRGQQVTLSCSPISGHRSVSWYQQTPGQGLQFLFEYFSETQRNKGNFPGRFSGRQFSNSRSEMNVSTLELGDSALYLCASSLVSTYSEQFFGPGTRLTVL.

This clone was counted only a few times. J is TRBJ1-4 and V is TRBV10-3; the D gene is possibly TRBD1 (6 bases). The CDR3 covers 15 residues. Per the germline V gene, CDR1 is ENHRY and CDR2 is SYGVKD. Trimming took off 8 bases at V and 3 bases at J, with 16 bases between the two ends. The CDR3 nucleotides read TGTGCCATCGCGCCACAGGGACCGGCTAATGAAAAACTGTTTTTT. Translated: CAIAPQGPANEKLFF.

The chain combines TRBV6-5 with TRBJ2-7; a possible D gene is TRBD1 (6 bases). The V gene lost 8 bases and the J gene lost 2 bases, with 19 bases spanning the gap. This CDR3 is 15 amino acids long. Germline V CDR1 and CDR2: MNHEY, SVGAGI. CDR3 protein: CASRPTRDTPYEQYF. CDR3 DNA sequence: TGTGCCAGCCGCCCCACCCGGGACACCCCCTACGAGCAGTACTTC.

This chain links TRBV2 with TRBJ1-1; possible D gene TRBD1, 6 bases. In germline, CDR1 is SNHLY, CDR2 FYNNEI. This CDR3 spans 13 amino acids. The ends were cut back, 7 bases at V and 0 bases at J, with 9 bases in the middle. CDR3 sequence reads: CASMQGLNTEAFF. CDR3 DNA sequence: TGTGCCAGCATGCAGGGGTTGAACACTGAAGCTTTCTTT. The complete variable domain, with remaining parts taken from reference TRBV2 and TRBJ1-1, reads EPEVTQTPSHQVTQMGQEVILRCVPISNHLYFYWYRQILGQKVEFLVSFYNNEISEKSEIFDDQFSVERPDGSNFTLKIRSTKLEDSAMYFCASMQGLNTEAFFGQGTRLTVV.

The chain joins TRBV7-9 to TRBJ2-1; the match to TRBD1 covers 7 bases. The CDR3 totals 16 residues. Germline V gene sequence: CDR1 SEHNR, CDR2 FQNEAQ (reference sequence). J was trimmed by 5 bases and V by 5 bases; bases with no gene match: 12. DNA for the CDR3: TGTGCCAGCAGCCCACTCCCGGGACAGACCGACAATGAGCAGTTCTTC. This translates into CASSPLPGQTDNEQFF.

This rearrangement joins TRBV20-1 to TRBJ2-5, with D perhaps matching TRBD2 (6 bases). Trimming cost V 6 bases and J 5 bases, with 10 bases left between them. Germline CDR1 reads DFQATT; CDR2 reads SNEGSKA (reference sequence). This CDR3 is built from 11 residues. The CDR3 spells CSAKRGETQYF. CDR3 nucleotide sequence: TGCAGTGCCAAACGGGGGGAGACCCAGTACTTC.

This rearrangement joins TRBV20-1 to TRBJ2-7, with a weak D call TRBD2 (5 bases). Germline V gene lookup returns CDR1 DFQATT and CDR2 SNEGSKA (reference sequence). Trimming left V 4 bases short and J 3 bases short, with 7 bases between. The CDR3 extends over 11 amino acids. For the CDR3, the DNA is TGCAGTGCTACGGCGGGCTACGAGCAGTACTTC. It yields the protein CSATAGYEQYF.

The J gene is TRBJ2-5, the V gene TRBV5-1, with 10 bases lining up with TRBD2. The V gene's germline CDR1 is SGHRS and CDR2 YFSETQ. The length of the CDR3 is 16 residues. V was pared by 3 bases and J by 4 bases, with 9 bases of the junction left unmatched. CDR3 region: CASSSPSGGQGETQYF. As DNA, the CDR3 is TGCGCCAGCAGCTCTCCTAGCGGGGGCCAGGGAGAGACCCAGTACTTC.

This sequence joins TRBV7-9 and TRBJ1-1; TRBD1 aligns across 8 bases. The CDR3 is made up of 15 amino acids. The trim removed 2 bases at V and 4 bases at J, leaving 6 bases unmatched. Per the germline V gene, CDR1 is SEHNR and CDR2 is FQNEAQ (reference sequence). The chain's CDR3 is CASSLQGAISTEAFF. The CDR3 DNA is TGTGCCAGCAGCTTACAGGGGGCCATAAGCACTGAAGCTTTCTTT.

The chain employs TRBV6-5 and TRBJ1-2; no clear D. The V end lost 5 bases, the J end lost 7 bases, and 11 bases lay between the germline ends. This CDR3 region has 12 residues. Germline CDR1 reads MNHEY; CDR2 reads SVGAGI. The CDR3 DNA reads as TGTGCCAGCAGTATCCGGGTGGGTGGCTACACCTTC. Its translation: CASSIRVGGYTF.

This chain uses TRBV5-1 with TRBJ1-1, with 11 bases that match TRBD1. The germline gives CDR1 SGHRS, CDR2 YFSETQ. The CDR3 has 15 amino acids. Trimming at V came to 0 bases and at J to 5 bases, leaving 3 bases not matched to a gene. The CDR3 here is CASSLGTGGFTEAFF. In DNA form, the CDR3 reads TGCGCCAGCAGCTTGGGGACAGGGGGCTTTACTGAAGCTTTCTTT.

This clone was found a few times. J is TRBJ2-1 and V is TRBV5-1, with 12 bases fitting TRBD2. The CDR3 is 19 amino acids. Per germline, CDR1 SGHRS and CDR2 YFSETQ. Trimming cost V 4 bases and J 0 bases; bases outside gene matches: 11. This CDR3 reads CASSRNLAGGLVSYNEQFF. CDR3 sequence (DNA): TGCGCCAGCAGCCGGAATCTAGCGGGGGGGCTCGTCTCCTACAATGAGCAGTTCTTC.